This T cell receptor beta chain was identified in a study of T cells in Graves' hyperthyroidism and ophthalmopathy. Around 10 ml fresh peripheral blood yielded the PBMCs. A remark on this clonotype: Its antigen is currently unknown.

Study results and limitations: Blood also showed most of the thyroid clonotypes that were expanded above 0.001.

Amplified regions were TCR beta CDR3 sequences from RNA transcripts. The HTBI primer set was used in a first-round RT-PCR of the TCR CDR3. From the multiplex PCR reads, TCRdb called clonotypes with MiXCR, one entry per CDR3 protein. The sample has nearly 750,000 distinct CDR3 sequences; approximately 40% are singletons. In germline, CDR1 is KGHSH, CDR2 LQKENI. The V end was cut by 3 bases, the J end by 1 base, with 12 bases between. The CDR3 contains 15 residues. This sequence was found in a woman aged 40 to 50 with Graves' hyperthyroidism. Sequences were obtained from blood. This chain joins TRBV18 and TRBJ2-5; weak D call: TRBD2 (5 bases). CDR3 protein: CASSPRSDSQETQYF. The CDR3 nucleotides read TGTGCCAGCTCACCGCGCTCGGACTCCCAAGAGACCCAGTACTTC. Drawing the rest from reference TRBV18 and TRBJ2-5, the complete variable domain is NAGVMQNPRHLVRRRGQEARLRCSPMKGHSHVYWYRQLPEEGLKFMVYLQKENIIDESGMPKERFSAEFPKEGPSILRIQQVVRGDSAAYFCASSPRSDSQETQYFGPGTRLLVL.